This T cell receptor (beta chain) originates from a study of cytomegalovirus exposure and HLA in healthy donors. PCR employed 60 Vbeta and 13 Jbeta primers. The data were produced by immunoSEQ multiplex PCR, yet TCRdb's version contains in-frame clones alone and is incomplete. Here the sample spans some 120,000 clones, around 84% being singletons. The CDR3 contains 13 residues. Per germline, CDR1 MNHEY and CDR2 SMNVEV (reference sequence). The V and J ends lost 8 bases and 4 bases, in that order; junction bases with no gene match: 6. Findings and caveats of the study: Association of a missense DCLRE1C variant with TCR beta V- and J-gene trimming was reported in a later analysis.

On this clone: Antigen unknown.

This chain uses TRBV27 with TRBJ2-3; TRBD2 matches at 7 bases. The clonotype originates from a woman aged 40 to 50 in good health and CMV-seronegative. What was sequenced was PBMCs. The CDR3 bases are TGTGCCAGCTGGGCTAGCGGAGCAGATACGCAGTATTTT. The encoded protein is CASWASGADTQYF.